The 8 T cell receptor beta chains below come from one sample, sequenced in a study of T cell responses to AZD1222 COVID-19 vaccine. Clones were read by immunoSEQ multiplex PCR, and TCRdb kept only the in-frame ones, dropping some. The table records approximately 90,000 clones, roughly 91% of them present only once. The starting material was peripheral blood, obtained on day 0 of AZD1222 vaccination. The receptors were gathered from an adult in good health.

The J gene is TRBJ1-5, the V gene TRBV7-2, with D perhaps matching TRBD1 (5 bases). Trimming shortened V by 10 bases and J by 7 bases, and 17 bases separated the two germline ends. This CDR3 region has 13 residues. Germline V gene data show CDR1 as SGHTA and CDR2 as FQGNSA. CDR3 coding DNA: TGTGCCACTAACAGCAGGGCTGGGCAGCCCCAGCATTTT. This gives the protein CATNSRAGQPQHF.

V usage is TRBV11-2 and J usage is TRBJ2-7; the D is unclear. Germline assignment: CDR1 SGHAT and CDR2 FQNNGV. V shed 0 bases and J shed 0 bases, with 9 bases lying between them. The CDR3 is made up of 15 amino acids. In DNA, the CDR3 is TGTGCCAGCAGCTTAGAGGCTCTGACCTCCTACGAGCAGTACTTC. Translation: CASSLEALTSYEQYF.

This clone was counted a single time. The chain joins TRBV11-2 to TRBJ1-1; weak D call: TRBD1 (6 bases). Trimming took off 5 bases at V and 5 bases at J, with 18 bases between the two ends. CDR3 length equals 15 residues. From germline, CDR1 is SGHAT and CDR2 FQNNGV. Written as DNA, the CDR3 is TGTGCCAGCAGCCTAGTAGGGGGGTCCCAAACTGAAGCTTTCTTT. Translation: CASSLVGGSQTEAFF.

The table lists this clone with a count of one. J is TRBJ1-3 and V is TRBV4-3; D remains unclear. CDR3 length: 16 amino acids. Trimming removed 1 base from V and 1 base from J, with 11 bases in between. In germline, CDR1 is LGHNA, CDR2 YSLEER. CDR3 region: CASSQVTAGSGNTIYF. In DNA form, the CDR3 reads TGCGCCAGCAGCCAAGTAACTGCGGGATCTGGAAACACCATATATTTT.

This CDR3 reads CASSQPHWREGGSGANVLTF. In DNA, the CDR3 is TGTGCCAGCAGCCAACCTCATTGGAGGGAGGGGGGTTCTGGGGCCAACGTCCTGACTTTC. The chain joins TRBV14 to TRBJ2-6, with TRBD2 as a possible D gene (7 bases). This CDR3 is 20 amino acids long. The germline V gene has CDR1 SGHDN and CDR2 FVKESK. Trimming shortened V by 2 bases and J by 1 base, and 21 bases separated the two germline ends.

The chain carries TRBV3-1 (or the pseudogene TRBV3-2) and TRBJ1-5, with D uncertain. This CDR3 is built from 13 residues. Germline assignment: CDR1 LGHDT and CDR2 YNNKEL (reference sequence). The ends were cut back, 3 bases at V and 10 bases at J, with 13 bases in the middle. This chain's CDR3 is CASSHTSEGPQHF. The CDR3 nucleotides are TGTGCCAGCAGCCATACGAGTGAAGGCCCCCAGCATTTT.

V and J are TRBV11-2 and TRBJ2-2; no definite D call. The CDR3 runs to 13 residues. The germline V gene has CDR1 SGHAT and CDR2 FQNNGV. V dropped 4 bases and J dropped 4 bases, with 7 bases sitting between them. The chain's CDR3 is CASSSSVTGELFF. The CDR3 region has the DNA TGTGCCAGCAGCTCCTCGGTCACCGGGGAGCTGTTTTTT.

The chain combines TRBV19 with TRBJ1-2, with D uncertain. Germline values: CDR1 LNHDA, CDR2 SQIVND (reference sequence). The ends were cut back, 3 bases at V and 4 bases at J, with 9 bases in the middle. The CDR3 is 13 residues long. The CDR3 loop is CASSIPGAYGYTF. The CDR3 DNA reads TGTGCCAGTAGTATCCCCGGAGCCTATGGCTACACCTTC.